The clone carrying this TCR beta chain came up a few times. Its target is not known. Thyroid surgery was performed in patients who had received no treatment beforehand. This specimen comes from a study of metastatic and nonmetastatic thyroid tumors. Study conclusions and caveats: Within blood and tumor, benign nodules reportedly had significantly lower TCR beta diversity than malignant thyroid tumors did.

TCRdb re-clonotyped the PCR reads via MiXCR. The repertoire has some 36,000 clones, about a sixth of them found once; the top ten carry about 6.8%. The germline gives CDR1 MNHNS, CDR2 SASEGT. V shed 10 bases, J shed 4 bases, and the junction held 8 bases outside the gene matches. The CDR3 is 15 amino acids. The rearrangement uses TRBV6-1 and TRBJ2-3; 13 bases agree with TRBD2. The receptor was derived from a male donor with papillary thyroid cancer or a benign thyroid nodule (not recorded which). Some clones in this sample may be carry-over from other donors' samples. Sequences were obtained from blood. CDR3 region: CAISGLAGSPDTQYF. The DNA of the CDR3 is TGTGCCATCTCGGGACTAGCGGGATCCCCAGATACGCAGTATTTT.